The clone carrying this TCR beta chain was seen a few times. The antigen is undetermined. This specimen comes from a study of T cell responses to AZD1222 COVID-19 vaccine. Using immunoSEQ multiplex PCR, the repertoire was profiled, and TCRdb retains in-frame clones only, with some absent. The table shows 90,000 to 150,000 clones, with roughly 87% occurring only once. CDR3 length: 13 amino acids. The ends were cut back, 1 base at V and 3 bases at J, with 4 bases in the middle. Overall study results and limits: Reportedly, nearly half of unique spike TCRs recognized epitopes outside B.1.351/B.1.1.7 mutations. Spike was spanned by vaccine-associated CD4 TCRs, which were dominant at 160-218 and 743-854. Spike-specific TCR breadth and depth both grew after two AZD1222 doses. Clonal diversity was possibly underestimated; the donors were predominantly white British and more often female.

The TCR was taken from an adult in good health. Material: peripheral blood, obtained on day 0 of AZD1222 vaccination. The chain couples TRBV12-3 or TRBV12-4 to TRBJ1-5; D is ambiguous. CDR3 nucleotide sequence: TGTGCCAGCAGTTTAGACCCCAATCAGCCCCAGCATTTT. It is translated as CASSLDPNQPQHF.